This T cell receptor beta chain appears in the sequencing data of a study of identical twins. This clonotype was counted ten times or more. V lost 3 bases and J lost 4, with 9 bases in between. The CDR3 is 13 amino acids. Germline V gives CDR1 MDHEN, CDR2 SYDVKM. TCRdb re-called the 5' RACE reads through MiXCR, storing one row per CDR3 protein. The sample has 150,000 or so distinct CDR3 sequences, approximately 3.5% seen once; the top ten hold 7% to 10%. This TCR was recovered from a man younger than 35 in good health. The specimen sequenced was memory T cells sorted from blood. This chain joins TRBV28 and TRBJ1-1; tentative D call: TRBD1 (6 bases). CDR3 loop: CASSFARGTEAFF. The CDR3 coding sequence is TGTGCCAGCAGTTTTGCCAGGGGCACTGAAGCTTTCTTT.